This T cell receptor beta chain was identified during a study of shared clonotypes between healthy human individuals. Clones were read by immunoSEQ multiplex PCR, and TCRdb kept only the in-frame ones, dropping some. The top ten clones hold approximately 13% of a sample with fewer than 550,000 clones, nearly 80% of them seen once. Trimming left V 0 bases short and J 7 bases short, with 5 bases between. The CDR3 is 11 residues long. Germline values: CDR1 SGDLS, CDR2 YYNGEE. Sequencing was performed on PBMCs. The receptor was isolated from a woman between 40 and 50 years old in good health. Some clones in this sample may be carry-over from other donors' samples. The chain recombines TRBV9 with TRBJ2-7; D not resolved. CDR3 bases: TGTGCCAGCAGCGTAGGTGGGGAGCAGTACTTC. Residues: CASSVGGEQYF.